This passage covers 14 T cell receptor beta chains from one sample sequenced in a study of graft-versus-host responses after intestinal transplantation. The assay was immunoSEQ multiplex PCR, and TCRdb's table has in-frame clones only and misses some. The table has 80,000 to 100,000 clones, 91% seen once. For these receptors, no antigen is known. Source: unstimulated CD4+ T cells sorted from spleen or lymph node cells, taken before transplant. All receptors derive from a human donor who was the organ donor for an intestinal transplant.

DNA of the CDR3: TGTGCCAGCAGCCAGGACCAGGTCGGGGGCGAGCAGTACTTC. Amino acids: CASSQDQVGGEQYF. The V gene is TRBV4-2, the J gene TRBJ2-7; D is perhaps TRBD2 (6 bases). Germline V gene data show CDR1 as LGHNA and CDR2 as YNFKEQ. V lost 3 bases to trimming and J lost 6 bases, with 15 bases between them. CDR3 size: 14 residues.

The CDR3 coding sequence is TGTGCCAGCAGCTTAGAAATCCAGTCCTACGAGCAGTACTTC. Translated, it gives CASSLEIQSYEQYF. The chain combines TRBV7-8 with TRBJ2-7; no clear D. There are 14 residues in the CDR3. V lost 1 base to trimming and J lost 1 base, with 8 bases between them. In germline, CDR1 is SGHVS, CDR2 FQNEAQ.

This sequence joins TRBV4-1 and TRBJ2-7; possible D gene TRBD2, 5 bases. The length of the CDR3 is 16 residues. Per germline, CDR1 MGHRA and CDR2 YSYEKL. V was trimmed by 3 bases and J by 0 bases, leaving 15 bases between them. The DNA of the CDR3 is TGCGCCAGCAGCCAGTATATACTGGGGAGCTCCTACGAGCAGTACTTC. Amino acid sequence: CASSQYILGSSYEQYF.

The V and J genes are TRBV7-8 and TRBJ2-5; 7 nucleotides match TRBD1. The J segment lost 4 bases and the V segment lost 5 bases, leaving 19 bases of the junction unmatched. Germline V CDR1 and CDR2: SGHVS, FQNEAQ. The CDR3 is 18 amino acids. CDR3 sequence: CASSGKKGAGFIVETQYF. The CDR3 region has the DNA TGTGCCAGCAGCGGGAAGAAGGGGGCAGGGTTTATTGTAGAGACCCAGTACTTC.

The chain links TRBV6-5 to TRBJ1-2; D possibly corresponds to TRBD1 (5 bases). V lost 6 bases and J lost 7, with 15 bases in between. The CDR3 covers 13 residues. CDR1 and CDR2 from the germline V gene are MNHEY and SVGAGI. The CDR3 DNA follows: TGTGCCAGCAGAGATCCAGGGTACGGTGGCTACACCTTC. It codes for CASRDPGYGGYTF.

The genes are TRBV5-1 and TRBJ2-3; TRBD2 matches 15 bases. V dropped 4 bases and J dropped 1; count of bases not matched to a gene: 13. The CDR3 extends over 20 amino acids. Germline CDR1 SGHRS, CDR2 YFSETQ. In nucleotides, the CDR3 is TGCGCCAGCAGCAGGGGGACTAGCGGGGGGTGGGTAAGCGGCACAGATACGCAGTATTTT. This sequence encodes CASSRGTSGGWVSGTDTQYF.

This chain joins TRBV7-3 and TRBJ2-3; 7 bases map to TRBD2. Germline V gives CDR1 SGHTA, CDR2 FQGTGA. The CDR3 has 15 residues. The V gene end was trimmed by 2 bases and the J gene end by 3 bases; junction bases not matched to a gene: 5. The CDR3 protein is CASSLEEGGTDTQYF. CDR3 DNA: TGTGCCAGCAGCTTAGAGGAGGGAGGGACAGATACGCAGTATTTT.

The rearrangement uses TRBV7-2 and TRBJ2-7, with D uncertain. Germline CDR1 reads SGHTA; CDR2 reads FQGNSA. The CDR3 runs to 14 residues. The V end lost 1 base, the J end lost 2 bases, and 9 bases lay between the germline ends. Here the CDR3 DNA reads TGTGCCAGCAGCTTAGTTGGCGGCGCCTACGAGCAGTACTTC. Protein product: CASSLVGGAYEQYF. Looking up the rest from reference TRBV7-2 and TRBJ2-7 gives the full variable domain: GAGVSQSPSNKVTEKGKDVELRCDPISGHTALYWYRQSLGQGLEFLIYFQGNSAPDKSGLPSDRFSAERTGGSVSTLTIQRTQQEDSAVYLCASSLVGGAYEQYFGPGTRLTVT.

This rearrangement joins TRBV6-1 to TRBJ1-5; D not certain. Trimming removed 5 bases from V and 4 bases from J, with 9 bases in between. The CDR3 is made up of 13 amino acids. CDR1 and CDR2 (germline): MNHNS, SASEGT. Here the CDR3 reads CASSTQNNQPQHF. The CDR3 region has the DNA TGTGCCAGCAGTACTCAAAATAATCAGCCCCAGCATTTT.

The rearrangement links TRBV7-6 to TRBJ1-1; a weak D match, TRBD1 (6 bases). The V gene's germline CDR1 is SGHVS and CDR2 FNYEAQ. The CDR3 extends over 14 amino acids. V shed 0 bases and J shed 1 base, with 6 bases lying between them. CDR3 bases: TGTGCCAGCAGCTTAGCGGGGGCGAACACTGAAGCTTTCTTT. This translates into CASSLAGANTEAFF.

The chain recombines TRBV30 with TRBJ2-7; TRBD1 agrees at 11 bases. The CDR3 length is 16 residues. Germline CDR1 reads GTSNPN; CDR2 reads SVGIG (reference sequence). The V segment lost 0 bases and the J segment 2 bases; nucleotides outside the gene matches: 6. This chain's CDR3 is CAWSVPPDRGPYEQYF. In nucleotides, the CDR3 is TGTGCCTGGAGTGTACCCCCGGACAGGGGGCCCTACGAGCAGTACTTC.

This CDR3 is CASSLSFHRVGEQYF. The CDR3 DNA sequence: TGTGCCAGCAGTTTATCCTTTCACAGGGTCGGGGAGCAGTACTTC. This rearrangement joins TRBV27 to TRBJ2-7; possibly TRBD1 for D (6 bases). Trimming pared 0 bases from V and 7 bases from J, leaving 16 bases between. The V gene's germline CDR1 is MNHEY and CDR2 SMNVEV (reference sequence). The CDR3 sequence is 15 residues long.

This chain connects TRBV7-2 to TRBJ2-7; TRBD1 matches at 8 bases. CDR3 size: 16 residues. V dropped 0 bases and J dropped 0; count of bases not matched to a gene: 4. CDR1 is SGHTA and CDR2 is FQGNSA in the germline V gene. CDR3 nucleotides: TGTGCCAGCAGCTTAGCTACCGGGACAGGCTCCTACGAGCAGTACTTC. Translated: CASSLATGTGSYEQYF.

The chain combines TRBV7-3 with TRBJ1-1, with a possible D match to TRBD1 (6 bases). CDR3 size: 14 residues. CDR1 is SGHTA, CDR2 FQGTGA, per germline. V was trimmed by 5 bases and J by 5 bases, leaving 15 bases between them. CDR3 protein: CASSPVGARTEAFF. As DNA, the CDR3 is TGTGCCAGCAGCCCGGTGGGGGCGAGGACTGAAGCTTTCTTT. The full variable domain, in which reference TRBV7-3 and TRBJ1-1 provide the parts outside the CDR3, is GAGVSQTPSNKVTEKGKYVELRCDPISGHTALYWYRQSLGQGPEFLIYFQGTGAADDSGLPNDRFFAVRPEGSVSTLKIQRTERGDSAVYLCASSPVGARTEAFFGQGTRLTVV.